This section outlines one T cell receptor beta chain sequence together with its context. Its cognate antigen is unknown. This sample is part of a study of graft-versus-host responses after intestinal transplantation. Here immunoSEQ multiplex PCR was the method, and the copy in TCRdb shows in-frame clones only, minus some. The data show about 71,000 clones, with roughly 88% seen just once and 1.3% held by the top ten. CDR1 is MNHEY and CDR2 is SMNVEV in the germline V gene (reference sequence). The CDR3 is made up of 14 amino acids. Trimming took 4 bases from V and 4 from J, leaving 10 bases between them.

This clonotype originated in a human donor who received an intestinal transplant. V gene TRBV27 combines with J gene TRBJ1-4; D uncertain. The sample here was unstimulated CD8+ T cells sorted from spleen or lymph node cells, taken before intestinal transplant. The CDR3: CASSWEVGNEKLFF. CDR3 nucleotides: TGTGCCAGCAGTTGGGAGGTCGGTAATGAAAAACTGTTTTTT.